This T cell receptor beta chain came from a study of T cells in Graves' hyperthyroidism and ophthalmopathy. About the study: At the time of initial diagnosis and before any treatment, peripheral blood was collected.

Lactation, pregnancy, other autoimmune disease or uncontrolled infection led to exclusion of patients. Isolation of PBMCs was performed on about 10 ml fresh peripheral blood. TCR beta CDR3 regions were amplified from RNA. TCR CDR3 underwent first-round RT-PCR with the HTBI primer set. TCRdb re-called the multiplex PCR reads through MiXCR, storing one row per CDR3 protein. Of 600,000 to 850,000 distinct CDR3 sequences in the sample, roughly a sixth are singletons; the top ten hold 16%. Germline CDR1 reads LGHDT; CDR2 reads YNNKEL (reference sequence). V was pared by 0 bases and J by 3 bases, with 15 bases between. The CDR3 runs to 16 residues. On this clonotype itself: Its target is not known.

Notes on the study in general: Most thyroid clonotypes that were expanded above 0.001 also turned up in blood.

The origin of this receptor is a woman in her forties or fifties with Graves' hyperthyroidism that later progressed to Graves' ophthalmopathy. The source material was blood. J is TRBJ2-7 and V is TRBV3-1; no clear D gene. The DNA for the CDR3 is TGTGCCAGCAGCCAAGATACGACCGCACAACTCTACGAGCAGTACTTC. It specifies CASSQDTTAQLYEQYF.